A selection of T cell receptor beta chains follows, all from one sample in a study of T-cell reconstitution after alpha-beta-depleted transplantation in children. TCRdb re-called the PCR reads through MiXCR, storing one row per CDR3 protein. Seen here are around 140,000 distinct CDR3 sequences, 8.8% observed once, and the top ten hold 18%. The material sequenced was PBMCs, mostly from graft donor cells, taken 180 days after TCRalphabeta/CD19-depleted stem cell transplant. Every receptor here comes from a female patient between 2 and 10 years old who had a stem cell transplant for congenital amegakaryocytic thrombocytopenia, so the T cells may come from the graft donor. CDR3s include the opening cysteine and the closing phenylalanine or tryptophan. Each record gives: V gene, clone size, J gene, D gene, CDR3 DNA, CDR3 protein. A D gene is named only where the DNA matches it firmly. Clone size is shown for a subset of rows, as once, few, many or a class of expanded clone.

TRBV7-2	many	TRBJ2-3	-	TGTGCCAGCAGGTTCCTCCGGACCACAGATACGCAGTATTTT	CASRFLRTTDTQYF
TRBV5-1	many	TRBJ2-7	-	TGCGCCAGCAGCACCCAAGCAGGAAGCTACGAGCAGTACTTC	CASSTQAGSYEQYF
TRBV18	few	TRBJ2-1	-	TGTGCCAGCTCACCGCTGGCGGGGGCATCGATCTACAATGAGCAGTTCTTC	CASSPLAGASIYNEQFF
TRBV24-1	-	TRBJ2-1	-	TGTGCCACCAGTGCAACAGGGAGGCTAGATGAGCAGTTCTTC	CATSATGRLDEQFF
TRBV20-1	-	TRBJ2-2	TRBD2	TGCAGTGCTACCCGGGAGGACACCGGGGAGCTGTTTTTT	CSATREDTGELFF
TRBV7-8	-	TRBJ1-5	TRBD1	TGTGCCAGCAGCTCGGCCGGGACAGGTAGCAATCAGCCCCAGCATTTT	CASSSAGTGSNQPQHF
TRBV7-8	many	TRBJ2-7	TRBD1	TGTGCCAGCAGCAAGACAGGGGGGAGCTCCTACGAGCAGTACTTC	CASSKTGGSSYEQYF
TRBV29-1	many	TRBJ2-5	-	TGCAGCGTTGATGACCTAGCAAAGACCCAGTACTTC	CSVDDLAKTQYF
TRBV5-6	-	TRBJ2-1	-	TGTGCCAGCAGCTTGGGAAATGGAAGGGAGCAGTTCTTC	CASSLGNGREQFF
TRBV7-9	many	TRBJ2-5	-	TGTGCCAGCAGCTTAGGAGTGGAGACCCAGTACTTC	CASSLGVETQYF
TRBV28	many	TRBJ1-3	-	TGTGCCAGCAGTTTATTTTTAGCACGTACTCGAAGCACCATATATTTT	CASSLFLARTRSTIYF
TRBV30	-	TRBJ1-4	-	TGTGCCTGGAGCGGGGTATTGTATGAAAAACTGTTTTTT	CAWSGVLYEKLFF
TRBV9	few	TRBJ2-7	TRBD2	TGTGCCAGCAGCGTAGCGGGACTACATGACGAGCAGTACTTC	CASSVAGLHDEQYF
TRBV20-1	few	TRBJ2-5	TRBD2	TGCAGTGCTGACCTCTTGAGCGGGAGTAGGGAGACCCAGTACTTC	CSADLLSGSRETQYF
TRBV12-3/TRBV12-4	many	TRBJ2-1	TRBD2	TGTGCCAGCAGTTTCAAGACTAGCGGGAGGATTTACAATGAGCAGTTCTTC	CASSFKTSGRIYNEQFF
TRBV7-3	many	TRBJ2-3	-	TGTGCCAGCAGCTTAATCGGCGGAGCCGGGGATACGCAGTATTTT	CASSLIGGAGDTQYF
TRBV28	few	TRBJ2-7	-	TGTGCCAGCAGTTTATGGGCAGGGCCAGGCTACGAGCAGTACTTC	CASSLWAGPGYEQYF
TRBV19	-	TRBJ2-2	-	TGTGCCAGTAGTATTCTTGCGGTCGGGGAGCTGTTTTTT	CASSILAVGELFF
TRBV7-9	few	TRBJ2-7	TRBD2	TGTGCCAGCAGCTTTAGTTTGGGAGCGGGAGGAACGGACTTC	CASSFSLGAGGTDF
TRBV20-1	-	TRBJ1-5	-	TGCAGTGCTTTTGGGGGACCGATCAATCAGCCCCAGCATTTT	CSAFGGPINQPQHF
TRBV4-1	-	TRBJ1-5	-	TGCGCCAGCAGCCAATCTCTCAATCAGCCCCAGCATTTT	CASSQSLNQPQHF
TRBV20-1	-	TRBJ1-2	-	TGCAGTGCTAGAGGCCAGGGTTCGGGGGATATCTATGGCTACACCTTC	CSARGQGSGDIYGYTF
TRBV18	few	TRBJ1-2	-	TGTGCCAGCTCACCAGGCGTACGAGACTATGGCTACACCTTC	CASSPGVRDYGYTF
TRBV6-1	few	TRBJ2-2	TRBD1	TGTGCCAGCGGATCCGGGACAGGGGTTAGCAGGGAGCTGTTTTTT	CASGSGTGVSRELFF
TRBV7-9	-	TRBJ1-5	-	TGTGCCAGCAGCACCCCGGGGGAGGGAGGCCAGCCCCAGCATTTT	CASSTPGEGGQPQHF
TRBV20-1	many	TRBJ2-1	-	TGCAGTGCTAGCTACAATGAGCAGTTCTTC	CSASYNEQFF
TRBV20-1	few	TRBJ1-5	-	TGCAGTGCTAGAGGTTGGGCGAATGGACAAATGAGTAGCAATCAGCCCCAGCATTTT	CSARGWANGQMSSNQPQHF
TRBV29-1	many	TRBJ1-5	-	TGCAGCGTTGAAGATGAGGGTTATCAGCCCCAGCATTTT	CSVEDEGYQPQHF
TRBV7-9	many	TRBJ1-5	TRBD1	TGTGCCAGCAGCCCAGGGACAGGGTTTCAGCCCCAGCATTTT	CASSPGTGFQPQHF
TRBV7-6	few	TRBJ1-5	TRBD1	TGTGCCAGCAGCAAGGGGACAGGGGCAGGTCAGCCCCAGCATTTT	CASSKGTGAGQPQHF
TRBV12-3/TRBV12-4	many	TRBJ2-2	-	TGTGCCAGCAGTTTCCCAAACCAGGGGCTCAACACCGGGGAGCTGTTTTTT	CASSFPNQGLNTGELFF
TRBV12-3/TRBV12-4	many	TRBJ1-3	-	TGTGCCAGCAGTTACAACAAGGCCCTCTCTGGAAACACCATATATTTT	CASSYNKALSGNTIYF
TRBV4-1	few	TRBJ1-2	-	TGCGCCAGCAGCCAAGTTTGGTTGAAGGGCAACTATGGCTACACCTTC	CASSQVWLKGNYGYTF
TRBV5-1	-	TRBJ2-5	TRBD2	TGCGCCAGCAGCTTGGGCTTGCCCTCAAGCGGGAGGACCCAGTACTTC	CASSLGLPSSGRTQYF
TRBV7-4	-	TRBJ2-3	TRBD2	TGTGCCTGCTGCCACCGGGCTAGCGGGGCAGATACGCAGTATTTT	CACCHRASGADTQYF
TRBV10-3	many	TRBJ2-1	TRBD2	TGTGCCATCAGTCTCCCCGGGACTAGCGGGTTCAATGAGCAGTTCTTC	CAISLPGTSGFNEQFF
TRBV7-2	many	TRBJ2-3	-	TGTGCCAGCAAGGTCGGCCGTAGCACAGATACGCAGTATTTT	CASKVGRSTDTQYF